Listed here are 19 T cell receptor beta chains from one sample, sequenced in a study of blood T cell repertoires in COVID-19 (TCRdb year 2020). Receptors were amplified or captured by the immunoSEQ multiplex PCR assay. Sourced from immuneACCESS, this table was stored by TCRdb with only in-frame sequences that have V and J called. A share of the clones is absent; for the studies checked, an unresolved V gene accounts for under half, and the remainder has no known explanation. The sample table shows 15,000 to 20,000 clones, and 88% are seen once. In total, the top ten clones hold around 10% of the sample. The sample was peripheral blood. Receptors were obtained from a human donor in a cohort sampled during active COVID-19.

V and J are TRBV4-1 and TRBJ1-2, with D unclear. V dropped 0 bases and J dropped 5 bases, with 7 bases sitting between them. Germline V gene lookup returns CDR1 MGHRA and CDR2 YSYEKL. The CDR3 totals 13 residues. The CDR3 nucleotides read TGCGCCAGCAGCCAAGATTTCAGATATGGCTACACCTTC. Amino acid sequence: CASSQDFRYGYTF.

This sequence joins TRBV14 and TRBJ1-5, with 7 bases identical to TRBD1. Trimming took 2 bases from V and 3 from J; bases not matched to a gene: 10. Germline CDR1 reads SGHDN; CDR2 reads FVKESK. There are 17 residues in the CDR3. As DNA, the CDR3 is TGTGCCAGCAGCCAAAGATCAGGGCAGGGGGACAATCAGCCCCAGCATTTT. It translates to CASSQRSGQGDNQPQHF.

The rearrangement uses TRBV5-1 and TRBJ2-7; a possible D gene is TRBD2 (7 bases). Germline V gene lookup returns CDR1 SGHRS and CDR2 YFSETQ. V was clipped by 3 bases and J by 0 bases, with 10 bases between them. The CDR3 spans 14 residues. CDR3 DNA sequence: TGCGCCAGCAGCTGGGAGGGGGACTCCTACGAGCAGTACTTC. Amino acid sequence: CASSWEGDSYEQYF.

The genes are TRBV6-1 and TRBJ2-2; D is uncertain. Germline lookup yields CDR1 MNHNS and CDR2 SASEGT. The CDR3 runs 15 residues. The ends were cut back, 1 base at V and 0 bases at J, with 6 bases in the middle. The CDR3 DNA reads TGTGCCAGCAGTGAAGACAATTCGAACACCGGGGAGCTGTTTTTT. The encoded protein is CASSEDNSNTGELFF.

The chain uses TRBV3-1 (or the pseudogene TRBV3-2) and TRBJ2-7; TRBD2 might be the D (7 bases). Deletions cut 3 bases from V and 2 bases from J, with 11 bases between. Germline CDR1 and CDR2: LGHDT and YNNKEL (reference sequence). CDR3 size: 14 residues. The CDR3 here is CASSQGGGAYEQYF. CDR3 coding DNA: TGTGCCAGCAGCCAGGGAGGGGGGGCCTACGAGCAGTACTTC.

The genes are TRBV27 and TRBJ2-1; D is perhaps TRBD1 (5 bases). Germline V lookup: CDR1 MNHEY, CDR2 SMNVEV (reference sequence). The CDR3 runs to 17 residues. V was cut by 7 bases and J by 0 bases, with 19 bases left in between. The DNA for the CDR3 is TGTGCCAGCAAAGTAGTGGGGTGGGGCGTCTCCTACAATGAGCAGTTCTTC. This encodes CASKVVGWGVSYNEQFF.

The chain carries TRBV18 and TRBJ2-7; D is perhaps TRBD2 (6 bases). Trimming cost V 4 bases and J 3 bases, with 7 bases left between them. Germline V gene sequence: CDR1 KGHSH, CDR2 LQKENI. The CDR3 loop spans 12 amino acids. The CDR3: CASSHGSYEQYF. In DNA form, the CDR3 reads TGTGCCAGCTCACACGGGAGCTACGAGCAGTACTTC.

The V call is TRBV5-1, the J call TRBJ1-5; 9 bases match TRBD1. Germline-derived CDR1 and CDR2 are SGHRS and YFSETQ. This CDR3 spans 14 amino acids. V was pared by 3 bases and J by 5 bases, with 3 bases of the junction left unmatched. Written as DNA, the CDR3 is TGCGCCAGCAGCTCTACAGGGGGCGATCAGCCCCAGCATTTT. It specifies CASSSTGGDQPQHF. The full variable domain, its missing parts supplied by reference TRBV5-1 and TRBJ1-5, is KAGVTQTPRYLIKTRGQQVTLSCSPISGHRSVSWYQQTPGQGLQFLFEYFSETQRNKGNFPGRFSGRQFSNSRSEMNVSTLELGDSALYLCASSSTGGDQPQHFGDGTRLSIL.

A single count supports this clone. The rearrangement joins TRBV9 to TRBJ2-1; 8 bases map to TRBD2. The CDR3 has 15 residues. In germline, CDR1 is SGDLS, CDR2 YYNGEE. The V and J ends lost 0 bases and 4 bases, in that order; junction bases with no gene match: 3. CDR3 sequence: CASSVAGGRYNEQFF. DNA of the CDR3: TGTGCCAGCAGCGTAGCGGGGGGGCGGTACAATGAGCAGTTCTTC.

The chain combines TRBV5-5 with TRBJ2-3; 14 bases match TRBD2. The CDR3 runs 17 residues. V was pared by 5 bases and J by 0 bases, with 5 bases of the junction left unmatched. Germline-derived CDR1 and CDR2 are SGHKS and YYEKEE (reference sequence). CDR3 coding DNA: TGTGCCAGCAGTCAGGGACTAGCGGGGGAGAGCACAGATACGCAGTATTTT. Amino acids: CASSQGLAGESTDTQYF.

The V call is TRBV5-4, the J call TRBJ2-5; D might be TRBD1 (7 bases). V dropped 4 bases and J dropped 4 bases, with 14 bases sitting between them. Germline CDR1 SGHNT, CDR2 YYREEE (reference sequence). This CDR3 comprises 14 residues. The CDR3 protein is CASSAGGLSETQYF. The CDR3 bases are TGTGCCAGCAGCGCAGGGGGGCTCTCAGAGACCCAGTACTTC.

The V and J genes are TRBV7-2 and TRBJ2-7; D is perhaps TRBD1 (5 bases). V lost 3 bases, J lost 1 base, and 16 bases lay in between. This CDR3 comprises 16 residues. Germline V gene data show CDR1 as SGHTA and CDR2 as FQGNSA. This CDR3 reads CASSFIRGVGSYEQYF. The CDR3 DNA sequence: TGTGCCAGCAGCTTTATTAGGGGCGTAGGTTCCTACGAGCAGTACTTC.

This clone was counted a single time. The genes are TRBV9 and TRBJ2-2; TRBD1 is a possible D gene (5 bases). The length of the CDR3 is 14 residues. Trimming removed 0 bases from V and 6 bases from J, with 9 bases in between. Looked up from germline, CDR1 is SGDLS and CDR2 is YYNGEE. CDR3 DNA sequence: TGTGCCAGCAGCGTAGACCAGGGTCCCGGGGAGCTGTTTTTT. Translating it yields CASSVDQGPGELFF.

This chain uses TRBV10-3 with TRBJ2-3; 10 bases agree with TRBD2. Germline V gene lookup returns CDR1 ENHRY and CDR2 SYGVKD. This CDR3 region has 13 residues. V dropped 7 bases and J dropped 5; count of bases not matched to a gene: 3. Here the CDR3 reads CAITASGGDTQYF. Written as DNA, the CDR3 is TGTGCCATCACAGCTAGCGGGGGAGATACGCAGTATTTT.

The chain combines TRBV12-5 with TRBJ2-1; 12 positions agree with TRBD2. Germline assignment: CDR1 LGHNT and CDR2 FRNRAP. This CDR3 region has 18 residues. Unmatched junction bases numbered 13, after V lost 5 bases and J lost 5 bases. The CDR3 region is CASGLGAGRLAGDNEQFF. Written as DNA, the CDR3 is TGTGCTAGTGGTCTAGGGGCAGGGCGACTAGCGGGGGACAATGAGCAGTTCTTC. The variable domain in full, completed from reference TRBV12-5 and TRBJ2-1, reads DARVTQTPRHKVTEMGQEVTMRCQPILGHNTVFWYRQTMMQGLELLAYFRNRAPLDDSGMPKDRFSAEMPDATLATLKIQPSEPRDSAVYFCASGLGAGRLAGDNEQFFGPGTRLTVL.

The chain uses TRBV4-1 and TRBJ2-7; 15 bases fit TRBD2. This CDR3 is built from 22 residues. Germline V gene lookup returns CDR1 MGHRA and CDR2 YSYEKL. After removal of 4 bases from V and 0 bases from J, the junction contained 19 bases not matched to a gene. The CDR3 DNA reads TGCGCCAGCAGCCTAGGCATGGGCCCGGGACTAGCGGGGGGCAGGGTCTCCTACGAGCAGTACTTC. It is translated as CASSLGMGPGLAGGRVSYEQYF.

The chain has TRBV20-1 and TRBJ2-1; maybe TRBD2 (6 bases). The germline gives CDR1 DFQATT, CDR2 SNEGSKA (reference sequence). Deletions cut 3 bases from V and 0 bases from J, with 12 bases between. The CDR3 is 15 amino acids. The CDR3 coding sequence is TGCAGTGCTAGTCGTGGAGGGAGCTCCTACAATGAGCAGTTCTTC. This codes for CSASRGGSSYNEQFF.

V and J are TRBV3-1 (or the pseudogene TRBV3-2) and TRBJ2-4; TRBD2 matches 13 bases. Germline lookup yields CDR1 LGHDT and CDR2 YNNKEL (reference sequence). V lost 1 base and J lost 3; bases outside the gene matches: 9. The CDR3 has 19 amino acids. The DNA of the CDR3 is TGTGCCAGCAGCCAAGTGGCCCCGGGACTAGCGGGGTTCAAAAACATTCAGTACTTC. Protein sequence: CASSQVAPGLAGFKNIQYF.

J is TRBJ2-3 and V is TRBV20-1, with D unclear. CDR1 and CDR2 from the germline V gene are DFQATT and SNEGSKA (reference sequence). Trimming removed 1 base at V and 5 bases at J, with 4 bases between. The CDR3 is made up of 11 amino acids. The CDR3 is CSARVVDTQYF. The CDR3 coding sequence is TGCAGTGCTAGAGTAGTAGATACGCAGTATTTT.